This T cell receptor beta chain was sequenced for a study of regulatory T cells in long-lasting Graves disease. Through Arm-PCR of CDR3 regions and iRepertoire HTBI primers, TCR beta libraries were built. Using its own MiXCR run on the multiplex PCR reads, TCRdb lists one record per CDR3 protein. The sample has hundreds of thousands of distinct CDR3 sequences, roughly 16% seen once. With respect to this clonotype: The antigen remains undetermined.

The germline V gene has CDR1 MGHRA and CDR2 YSYEKL. The CDR3 runs to 16 residues. V lost 0 bases and J lost 6; bases outside the gene matches: 3. Time point: newly diagnosed GD, antithyroid drugs for less than 3 months. From PBMCs, RNA was extracted and then used to make the TCR library. Study outcomes and limitations: Persistent disease favored TRBV28, TRBJ1-2 and TRBJ2-5.

These same records also appear under a second study, on T cells in Graves' hyperthyroidism and ophthalmopathy. This second study says: The authors deemed Graves' hyperthyroidism stable absent ophthalmopathy progression within 18 months. Primed by the HTBI set, a first-round RT-PCR was run on the TCR CDR3.

The source of this sequence is a man between 18 and 29 years old with Graves disease. The genes are TRBV4-1 and TRBJ2-1, with 12 bases identical to TRBD2. The input for sequencing was peripheral blood mononuclear cells (PBMCs), taken at new diagnosis, from a patient treated with antithyroid drugs. The chain's CDR3 is CASSQDGGLAGNEQFF. The CDR3 region has the DNA TGCGCCAGCAGCCAAGACGGGGGACTAGCGGGCAATGAGCAGTTCTTC.